Listed below are T cell receptor beta chains from one sample, sequenced in a study of blood T cell repertoires in COVID-19. Generated by immunoSEQ multiplex PCR, the TCRdb table keeps only in-frame clones and is missing some. The sample includes about 140,000 clones, approximately 83% of them seen just once. Material: peripheral blood. Receptors originate from a woman aged 60-70 years with acute or convalescent COVID-19. The CDR3 runs from the conserved cysteine through the conserved F or W. Fields, in order: CDR3 length, D gene, clone size, J gene, V gene, CDR3 DNA, CDR3 protein. The D gene is left open where the match is weak. Clone size is stated in some rows and not others, as once, few, many or a class when expanded.

length: 14
D: TRBD1
size: NA
J: TRBJ1-2
V: TRBV2
DNA: TGTGCCAGCAGTTTGACAGGGGCGAACTATGGCTACACCTTC
CDR3: CASSLTGANYGYTF

length: 17
D: NA
size: NA
J: TRBJ1-1
V: TRBV6-2/TRBV6-3
DNA: TGTGCCAGCAGTTACCCCAGTATTTTTACCGAGAACACTGAAGCTTTCTTT
CDR3: CASSYPSIFTENTEAFF

length: 11
D: NA
size: NA
J: TRBJ2-1
V: TRBV20-1
DNA: TGCAGTTCTTCCCGGGGACTTGAGCAGTTCTTC
CDR3: CSSSRGLEQFF

length: 13
D: NA
size: few
J: TRBJ1-2
V: TRBV5-4
DNA: TGTGCCAGCAGCTTCGAGGGAAGCTATGGCTACACCTTC
CDR3: CASSFEGSYGYTF

length: 13
D: NA
size: NA
J: TRBJ2-7
V: TRBV7-8
DNA: TGTGCCAGCAGCCCCGGACAGAAATACGAGCAGTACTTC
CDR3: CASSPGQKYEQYF

length: 14
D: TRBD1
size: NA
J: TRBJ1-6
V: TRBV9
DNA: TGTGCCAGCAGCGTAGTCGAAGGGGGCTCACCCCTCCACTTT
CDR3: CASSVVEGGSPLHF

length: 14
D: NA
size: NA
J: TRBJ1-6
V: TRBV9
DNA: TGTGCCAGCAGCGTAGGTCAAAGCGTCTCACCCCTCCACTTT
CDR3: CASSVGQSVSPLHF

length: 14
D: TRBD1
size: NA
J: TRBJ2-3
V: TRBV4-3
DNA: TGCGCCAGCAGCCAAGTGACAGGGTCAGATACGCAGTATTTT
CDR3: CASSQVTGSDTQYF

length: 15
D: NA
size: NA
J: TRBJ2-3
V: TRBV7-8
DNA: TGTGCCAGCAACAAGGGCAGACTAAACACAGATACGCAGTATTTT
CDR3: CASNKGRLNTDTQYF

length: 15
D: NA
size: NA
J: TRBJ2-7
V: TRBV4-1
DNA: TGCGCCAGCAGCCAATTGGCCAGGGCGCCCTACGAGCAGTACTTC
CDR3: CASSQLARAPYEQYF

length: 13
D: TRBD2
size: NA
J: TRBJ2-7
V: TRBV5-5
DNA: TGTGCCAGCAGCAGGACTAGCGGGATGGAGCAGTACTTC
CDR3: CASSRTSGMEQYF

length: 16
D: NA
size: NA
J: TRBJ2-1
V: TRBV28
DNA: TGTGCCAGCAGACAGGGTGGGGTGGCCTCCTACAATGAGCAGTTCTTC
CDR3: CASRQGGVASYNEQFF

length: 16
D: TRBD2
size: NA
J: TRBJ2-4
V: TRBV4-1
DNA: TGCGCCAGCAGCGCAGGACTAGCGAGAGCCAAAAACATTCAGTACTTC
CDR3: CASSAGLARAKNIQYF

length: 11
D: NA
size: NA
J: TRBJ2-1
V: TRBV30
DNA: TGTGCCTGGAGTCTAGGCAATGAGCAGTTCTTC
CDR3: CAWSLGNEQFF

length: 14
D: NA
size: NA
J: TRBJ1-2
V: TRBV11-3
DNA: TGTGCCAGCAGCTTAGTAGGGGCAGCTTATGGCTACACCTTC
CDR3: CASSLVGAAYGYTF

length: 14
D: NA
size: NA
J: TRBJ1-2
V: TRBV6-5
DNA: TGTGCCAGCACCCCCCAACGGGGGGGCTATGGCTACACCTTC
CDR3: CASTPQRGGYGYTF

length: 18
D: TRBD2
size: NA
J: TRBJ2-1
V: TRBV7-6
DNA: TGTGCCAGCAGCTTAGCGGGGGGCAGCGGGAGCTCTTACAATGAGCAGTTCTTC
CDR3: CASSLAGGSGSSYNEQFF

length: 15
D: TRBD1
size: NA
J: TRBJ1-1
V: TRBV5-4
DNA: TGTGCCAGCAGCTTGGTGCTCGCAGGGGGCACTGAAGCTTTCTTT
CDR3: CASSLVLAGGTEAFF

length: 16
D: TRBD2
size: NA
J: TRBJ2-7
V: TRBV15
DNA: TGTGCCACCAGCAGAGGACTAGCGGGACTCTCCTACGAGCAGTACTTC
CDR3: CATSRGLAGLSYEQYF

length: 15
D: NA
size: few
J: TRBJ1-2
V: TRBV5-1
DNA: TGCGCCAGCAGCTCCGAGCCCGGCGGCTTCTATGGCTACACCTTC
CDR3: CASSSEPGGFYGYTF

length: 15
D: TRBD2
size: NA
J: TRBJ2-7
V: TRBV4-1
DNA: TGCGCCAGCAGCCCAGCCCCGGGACTAGAGGCCGGGCAGTACTTC
CDR3: CASSPAPGLEAGQYF

length: 13
D: TRBD2
size: NA
J: TRBJ2-1
V: TRBV6-5
DNA: TGTGCCAGCAGGGGGAGACTAGCAGGTGAGCAGTTCTTC
CDR3: CASRGRLAGEQFF

length: 15
D: TRBD2
size: once
J: TRBJ2-1
V: TRBV6-5
DNA: TGTGCCAGCAGGCCTACATTGACTAGCGGGTATGAGCAGTTCTTC
CDR3: CASRPTLTSGYEQFF

length: 12
D: TRBD1
size: NA
J: TRBJ2-3
V: TRBV28
DNA: TGTGCCAGCAGTACAGGGGCAGATACGCAGTATTTT
CDR3: CASSTGADTQYF

length: 13
D: NA
size: NA
J: TRBJ1-5
V: TRBV6-4
DNA: TGTGCCAGCAGTGAACTTGCAGGGCAGCCCCAGCATTTT
CDR3: CASSELAGQPQHF

length: 16
D: NA
size: few
J: TRBJ1-5
V: TRBV7-8
DNA: TGTGCCAGCAGCTACGAGTACAGGGTGGACAATCAGCCCCAGCATTTT
CDR3: CASSYEYRVDNQPQHF

length: 14
D: NA
size: NA
J: TRBJ1-3
V: TRBV6-5
DNA: TGTGCCAGCACCGGGTTCATCTCTGGAAACACCATATATTTT
CDR3: CASTGFISGNTIYF

length: 16
D: NA
size: NA
J: TRBJ2-3
V: TRBV15
DNA: TGTGCCACCCGGAGTAGACAGTTGATCCTCACAGATACGCAGTATTTT
CDR3: CATRSRQLILTDTQYF

length: 12
D: NA
size: NA
J: TRBJ2-1
V: TRBV3-1/TRBV3-2
DNA: TGTGCCAGCACCTCGTTAAGCGATGAGCAGTTCTTC
CDR3: CASTSLSDEQFF

length: 16
D: TRBD2
size: few
J: TRBJ2-3
V: TRBV9
DNA: TGTGCCAGCAGCCCCTCAAATGCGGGAGGGGGAGATACGCAGTATTTT
CDR3: CASSPSNAGGGDTQYF

length: 12
D: NA
size: NA
J: TRBJ1-3
V: TRBV3-1/TRBV3-2
DNA: TGTGCCAGCAGCCCAGCGGAAAACACCATATATTTT
CDR3: CASSPAENTIYF

length: 14
D: NA
size: NA
J: TRBJ1-1
V: TRBV19
DNA: TGTGCCAGTAGTTCTGCGGCCGCGGACACTGAAGCTTTCTTT
CDR3: CASSSAAADTEAFF

length: 16
D: NA
size: NA
J: TRBJ2-7
V: TRBV6-1
DNA: TGTGCCAGCAGTGTGGAAAGGAGGGCCGCTTTTAACGAGCAGTACTTC
CDR3: CASSVERRAAFNEQYF

length: 16
D: TRBD2
size: few
J: TRBJ2-4
V: TRBV5-6
DNA: TGTGCCAGCAGCTCGAAGCGGGAAGTAGCCAAAAACATTCAGTACTTC
CDR3: CASSSKREVAKNIQYF

length: 14
D: NA
size: NA
J: TRBJ1-2
V: TRBV2
DNA: TGTGCCAGCAGTGAGACCGGACAGCTCTATGGCTACACCTTC
CDR3: CASSETGQLYGYTF

length: 14
D: TRBD2
size: NA
J: TRBJ2-1
V: TRBV2
DNA: TGTGCCACGAGACTAGCGCCCTCCTACAATGAGCAGTTCTTC
CDR3: CATRLAPSYNEQFF

length: 16
D: TRBD1
size: NA
J: TRBJ1-4
V: TRBV6-1
DNA: TGTGCCAGCAGTGAAGGGGCCGGACAGGCGGGGGAAAAACTGTTTTTT
CDR3: CASSEGAGQAGEKLFF

length: 11
D: TRBD1
size: NA
J: TRBJ1-2
V: TRBV30
DNA: TGTGCCTGGAACAGGGGTAACGGCTACACCTTC
CDR3: CAWNRGNGYTF

length: 13
D: TRBD1
size: NA
J: TRBJ1-2
V: TRBV28
DNA: TGTGCCAGCAGTACCGACAGGGCGGCTGGCTACACCTTC
CDR3: CASSTDRAAGYTF

length: 14
D: TRBD1
size: NA
J: TRBJ1-2
V: TRBV3-1/TRBV3-2
DNA: TGTGCCAGCAGCCAAGATATGACAGGGAGGGGCTACACCTTC
CDR3: CASSQDMTGRGYTF

length: 11
D: TRBD1
size: NA
J: TRBJ2-7
V: TRBV28
DNA: TGTGCCAGCGGGACAGGCTACGAGCAGTACTTC
CDR3: CASGTGYEQYF

length: 16
D: NA
size: few
J: TRBJ2-1
V: TRBV4-3
DNA: TGCGCCAGCAGCCAAGATCTTCGGGAGTCCTACAATGAGCAGTTCTTC
CDR3: CASSQDLRESYNEQFF

length: 15
D: NA
size: NA
J: TRBJ1-5
V: TRBV19
DNA: TGTGCCAGTACCCGTATAGCCGGGGACAATCAGCCCCAGCATTTT
CDR3: CASTRIAGDNQPQHF

length: 18
D: NA
size: NA
J: TRBJ1-5
V: TRBV18
DNA: TGTGCCAGCTCATTCCGAACCAAATGGACAGCCGACAATCAGCCCCAGCATTTT
CDR3: CASSFRTKWTADNQPQHF

length: 16
D: TRBD2
size: few
J: TRBJ2-1
V: TRBV9
DNA: TGTGCCAGCAGCAGCTTTAGCGGGGCATTGCAAAATGAGCAGTTCTTC
CDR3: CASSSFSGALQNEQFF

length: 19
D: TRBD2
size: NA
J: TRBJ2-1
V: TRBV27
DNA: TGTGCCAGCAGTTTATGGGAAAGGGCCGGGACTAGCGGTTACAATGAGCAGTTCTTC
CDR3: CASSLWERAGTSGYNEQFF

length: 16
D: TRBD2
size: NA
J: TRBJ2-1
V: TRBV10-3
DNA: TGTGCCATCAGTGACCGATCAGCGGGGGACTACAATGAGCAGTTCTTC
CDR3: CAISDRSAGDYNEQFF

length: 14
D: NA
size: NA
J: TRBJ1-6
V: TRBV18
DNA: TGTGCCAGCTCACCCCTCGACAGGAATTCACCCCTCCACTTT
CDR3: CASSPLDRNSPLHF

length: 15
D: TRBD2
size: NA
J: TRBJ2-2
V: TRBV18
DNA: TGTGCCAGCTCACCCTCTAGCGGACACACCGGGGAGCTGTTTTTT
CDR3: CASSPSSGHTGELFF

length: 16
D: NA
size: once
J: TRBJ2-2
V: TRBV6-2/TRBV6-3
DNA: TGTGCCAGCAGTTACCCTAGCAGTCAGGTCACCGGGGAGCTGTTTTTT
CDR3: CASSYPSSQVTGELFF

length: 16
D: TRBD2
size: NA
J: TRBJ2-3
V: TRBV20-1
DNA: TGCAGTGCTAGTCCGGTAGCGGGAGGTCGCACAGATACGCAGTATTTT
CDR3: CSASPVAGGRTDTQYF

length: 16
D: TRBD2
size: NA
J: TRBJ2-1
V: TRBV3-1/TRBV3-2
DNA: TGTGCCAGCAGCCAAGTTAGCGGGAGGGCCTACAATGAGCAGTTCTTC
CDR3: CASSQVSGRAYNEQFF

length: 14
D: NA
size: NA
J: TRBJ1-1
V: TRBV27
DNA: TGTGCCAGCAGTTTGTGGCCGGGGAACACTGAAGCTTTCTTT
CDR3: CASSLWPGNTEAFF

length: 13
D: NA
size: NA
J: TRBJ1-5
V: TRBV24-1
DNA: TGTGCCACCCAAGAGGGAGTTATTCAGCCCCAGCATTTT
CDR3: CATQEGVIQPQHF